The next 27 T cell receptor beta chains were all read from a single sample in a study of identical twins. TCRdb ran MiXCR on the 5' RACE reads and lists one entry per CDR3 protein. The repertoire includes around 1.7 million distinct CDR3 sequences, around 29% of them detected once, and around 0.25% sits in the top ten. The sample comprised cord blood. Receptors were obtained from a newborn girl in good health.

The chain employs TRBV20-1 and TRBJ2-2; D could derive from TRBD1 or TRBD2 (5 bases each). CDR1 is DFQATT and CDR2 is SNEGSKA in the germline V gene (reference sequence). Trimming pared 6 bases from V and 0 bases from J, leaving 11 bases between. The CDR3 length is 14 residues. The CDR3 reads CSAPGTPNTGELFF. The CDR3 coding sequence is TGCAGTGCGCCCGGGACGCCGAACACCGGGGAGCTGTTTTTT.

This sequence joins TRBV6-1 and TRBJ2-2, with a possible D match to TRBD2 (7 bases). Trimming cost V 6 bases and J 6 bases, with 23 bases left between them. CDR1 and CDR2 (germline): MNHNS, SASEGT. This CDR3 has 17 amino acids. CDR3 nucleotide sequence: TGTGCCAGCAGGAAACTCAAGGGGGGGACCCCAGCCGGGGAGCTGTTTTTT. It is translated as CASRKLKGGTPAGELFF.

V is TRBV10-3 and J is TRBJ1-2, with D possibly TRBD1 on 6 matching bases. CDR3 length: 17 amino acids. The ends were cut back, 4 bases at V and 2 bases at J, with 20 bases in the middle. Per germline, CDR1 ENHRY and CDR2 SYGVKD. The CDR3 loop is CAISGPLGGGLNYGYTF. CDR3 bases: TGTGCCATCAGTGGCCCCTTAGGGGGGGGTTTGAACTATGGCTACACCTTC.

This clonotype was observed a handful of times. This chain links TRBV13 with TRBJ2-7, with D uncertain. The V gene lost 5 bases and the J gene lost 0 bases, with 5 bases spanning the gap. The germline CDR1 and CDR2 sequences are PRHDT and FYEKMQ (reference sequence). The CDR3 totals 12 residues. CDR3 sequence: CASSTRSYEQYF. The CDR3 DNA sequence: TGTGCCAGCAGCACCCGCTCCTACGAGCAGTACTTC.

This clonotype was observed a few times. The chain couples TRBV13 to TRBJ2-5; 10 nucleotides line up with TRBD2. This CDR3 comprises 16 residues. Germline CDR1 is PRHDT and CDR2 is FYEKMQ (reference sequence). V trimming: 2 bases; J trimming: 2 bases; junction bases outside the gene matches: 5. As DNA, the CDR3 is TGTGCCAGCAGCTTACTTCGAGCGGGGGGGCAAGAGACCCAGTACTTC. As protein: CASSLLRAGGQETQYF.

On this clonotype itself: A much larger clone is a single base away; this may be a read error. The chain has TRBV29-1 and TRBJ2-3, with 9 bases aligning to TRBD2. The length of the CDR3 is 14 residues. Germline assignment: CDR1 SQVTM and CDR2 ANQGSEA. The trim removed 4 bases at V and 4 bases at J, leaving 6 bases unmatched. The CDR3 sequence: CSVVMRGGSDTQYF. The CDR3 DNA is TGCAGCGTTGTTATGCGGGGGGGTTCAGATACGCAGTATTTT.

Turning to this clonotype: A much larger clone sits a single nucleotide away, making a read error possible. The rearrangement uses TRBV9 and TRBJ2-1; TRBD1 aligns across 10 bases. Unmatched junction bases numbered 2, after V lost 2 bases and J lost 6 bases. This CDR3 contains 14 residues. Per the germline V gene, CDR1 is SGDLS and CDR2 is YYNGEE. The CDR3 loop reads CASSVTGGCNEQFF. The CDR3 DNA follows: TGTGCCAGCAGCGTGACAGGGGGCTGCAATGAGCAGTTCTTC.

This clonotype was seen once. A read error may explain this, as a much larger clone is one base away. This chain joins TRBV12-3 or TRBV12-4 and TRBJ1-5, with D unclear. The CDR3 runs to 12 residues. V gave up 4 bases and J gave up 5 bases, with 6 bases separating them. CDR3 loop: CASSSRYQPQHF. The CDR3 bases are TGTGCCAGCAGTTCCCGGTATCAGCCCCAGCATTTT.

The gene calls are TRBV12-3 or TRBV12-4 and TRBJ2-2; D is uncertain. Trimming left V 1 base short and J 7 bases short, with 7 bases between. The CDR3 spans 13 residues. DNA of the CDR3: TGTGCCAGCAGTTTAGGACACCTCGGGGAGCTGTTTTTT. This codes for CASSLGHLGELFF.

This chain uses TRBV14 with TRBJ1-2; D ambiguous. The V gene's germline CDR1 is SGHDN and CDR2 FVKESK. The CDR3 contains 12 residues. V shed 2 bases and J shed 3 bases, with 4 bases lying between them. The CDR3 sequence: CASSQNHYGYTF. The CDR3 DNA follows: TGTGCCAGCAGCCAAAACCACTATGGCTACACCTTC.

The chain combines TRBV4-2 with TRBJ1-2; the D is unclear. Germline loops: CDR1 LGHNA, CDR2 YNFKEQ. The V end lost 1 base, the J end lost 5 bases, and 11 bases lay between the germline ends. This CDR3 is 14 amino acids long. The CDR3 region is CASSQAPGEYGYTF. In DNA, the CDR3 is TGTGCCAGCAGCCAAGCCCCCGGGGAATATGGCTACACCTTC.

This clonotype was observed a handful of times. This chain links TRBV20-1 with TRBJ1-1; 8 nucleotides align to TRBD1. This CDR3 has 15 amino acids. Looked up from germline, CDR1 is DFQATT and CDR2 is SNEGSKA (reference sequence). V lost 6 bases, J lost 5 bases, and 14 bases stayed unmatched. The CDR3 nucleotides are TGCAGTGCCTTCATAACAGGGGGAGTACGGACTGAAGCTTTCTTT. As protein: CSAFITGGVRTEAFF.

V usage is TRBV6-5 and J usage is TRBJ2-5; no definite D call. The ends were cut back, 0 bases at V and 11 bases at J, with 13 bases in the middle. The CDR3 runs to 13 residues. The V gene's germline CDR1 is MNHEY and CDR2 SVGAGI. The CDR3 DNA follows: TGTGCCAGCAGTTACTCGAATCAGAATGAGCAGTACTTC. Residues: CASSYSNQNEQYF.

This chain joins TRBV28 and TRBJ2-7; 14 bases match TRBD2. The germline gives CDR1 MDHEN, CDR2 SYDVKM. Losses at the gene ends were 3 bases for V and 5 bases for J; bases not matched to a gene: 12. The CDR3 is made up of 18 amino acids. The CDR3 DNA is TGTGCCAGCAGTTTCCCGACTAGCGGGAGGGCCCTCATCCACGAGCAGTACTTC. This codes for CASSFPTSGRALIHEQYF.

In this sample, this clonotype turned up many times. This chain connects TRBV5-1 to TRBJ2-3; D is uncertain. This CDR3 region has 10 residues. Germline V lookup: CDR1 SGHRS, CDR2 YFSETQ. V was pared by 9 bases and J by 4 bases, with 6 bases between. This CDR3 reads CATIADTQYF. The CDR3 DNA reads TGCGCCACCATAGCAGATACGCAGTATTTT.

In DNA, the CDR3 is TGCAGTGCTAGCAGGTCTTCGAGTGAAAAACTGTTTTTT. Amino acid sequence: CSASRSSSEKLFF. The chain joins TRBV20-1 to TRBJ1-4, with unresolved D. Per the germline V gene, CDR1 is DFQATT and CDR2 is SNEGSKA (reference sequence). The CDR3 loop spans 13 amino acids. Trimming pared 3 bases from V and 7 bases from J, leaving 12 bases between.

The gene calls are TRBV4-2 and TRBJ2-1; 10 bases are a match to TRBD2. Germline V lookup: CDR1 LGHNA, CDR2 YNFKEQ. CDR3 length: 15 amino acids. Trimming took 3 bases from V and 6 from J; bases not matched to a gene: 5. CDR3 amino acids: CASSQLAGVTNEQFF. The CDR3 DNA is TGTGCCAGCAGCCAGCTAGCGGGAGTGACCAATGAGCAGTTCTTC.

The J gene is TRBJ1-1, the V gene TRBV10-3; tentatively, D is TRBD1 (6 bases). V was cut by 6 bases and J by 0 bases, with 14 bases left in between. Germline CDR1 is ENHRY and CDR2 is SYGVKD. The CDR3 loop spans 15 amino acids. This chain's CDR3 is CAIRSGHLMNTEAFF. For the CDR3, the DNA is TGTGCCATCAGGTCGGGACACCTTATGAACACTGAAGCTTTCTTT.

V usage is TRBV5-1 and J usage is TRBJ2-3; D remains unclear. V lost 6 bases and J lost 5, with 16 bases in between. The CDR3 has 14 residues. The germline CDR1 and CDR2 sequences are SGHRS and YFSETQ. CDR3 residues: CASTSTGRGDTQYF. DNA for the CDR3: TGCGCCAGCACCTCCACGGGCAGAGGAGATACGCAGTATTTT.

V gene TRBV24-1 combines with J gene TRBJ2-3, with 7 bases fitting TRBD2. This CDR3 is 17 amino acids long. With V trimmed by 9 bases and J by 2 bases, 16 bases remained unmatched. Germline CDR1 is KGHDR and CDR2 is SFDVKD. The CDR3 loop reads CATGAASKAGITDTQYF. CDR3 DNA sequence: TGTGCCACCGGTGCCGCCTCTAAAGCGGGGATCACAGATACGCAGTATTTT.

This clonotype was found a few times. The chain links TRBV4-2 to TRBJ2-1; 13 bases align to TRBD2. V trimming: 1 base; J trimming: 0 bases; junction bases outside the gene matches: 9. From germline, CDR1 is LGHNA and CDR2 YNFKEQ. The CDR3 contains 20 residues. The CDR3 reads CASSQGQRTSGGHSYNEQFF. In DNA, the CDR3 is TGTGCCAGCAGCCAAGGACAAAGGACTAGCGGGGGTCACTCCTACAATGAGCAGTTCTTC.

The chain carries TRBV28 and TRBJ2-7, with TRBD1 identical over 9 bases. CDR1 and CDR2 (germline): MDHEN, SYDVKM. The junction had 9 bases not matched to a gene; V was cut back by 6 bases and J by 3 bases. The CDR3 has 15 amino acids. The CDR3, as DNA: TGTGCCAGCAGACCAGAGGGACAGGGTCGCTACGAGCAGTACTTC. It specifies CASRPEGQGRYEQYF.

This clonotype was counted only a few times. CDR3 sequence reads: CSAPTLGSLQETQYF. The CDR3 DNA follows: TGCAGTGCTCCCACCTTAGGTTCCCTCCAAGAGACCCAGTACTTC. The chain is built from TRBV20-1 and TRBJ2-5; D call uncertain. CDR3 length equals 15 residues. The germline V gene encodes CDR1 DFQATT and CDR2 SNEGSKA (reference sequence). Trimming removed 5 bases from V and 1 base from J, with 17 bases in between.

Only a few counts were recorded for this clonotype. The CDR3 protein is CASSYSGKMGYEKLFF. The CDR3 nucleotides read TGTGCCAGCAGTTACTCGGGGAAAATGGGCTATGAAAAACTGTTTTTT. The chain employs TRBV6-6 and TRBJ1-4; D not certain. This CDR3 contains 16 residues. CDR1 MNHNY and CDR2 SVGAGI come from the germline V gene (reference sequence). V lost 0 bases to trimming and J lost 6 bases, with 14 bases between them.

The rearrangement joins TRBV25-1 to TRBJ1-1, with D unresolved. CDR3 size: 13 residues. The germline V gene has CDR1 MGHDK and CDR2 SYGVNS. V shed 5 bases and J shed 4 bases, with 11 bases lying between them. The CDR3 reads CASSRGNPTEAFF. CDR3 sequence (DNA): TGTGCCAGCAGTAGAGGGAACCCCACTGAAGCTTTCTTT.

This clonotype was observed a handful of times. V and J are TRBV6-1 and TRBJ2-3, with 9 bases matching TRBD2. V lost 8 bases to trimming and J lost 1 base; unmatched junction nucleotides: 13. CDR1 and CDR2 (germline): MNHNS, SASEGT. CDR3 length: 17 amino acids. The CDR3 bases are TGTGCCAGCCGTCTCGCGGGGGGGGGTATTGGCACAGATACGCAGTATTTT. Residues: CASRLAGGGIGTDTQYF.

The gene calls are TRBV7-2 and TRBJ2-7, with no clear D. CDR3 length equals 14 residues. Trimming stripped 6 bases from V and 7 bases from J, with 19 bases between. Germline-derived CDR1 and CDR2 are SGHTA and FQGNSA. CDR3 amino acids: CASRDRNSYNEQYF. CDR3 DNA sequence: TGTGCCAGCAGGGACCGTAACTCCTACAATGAGCAGTACTTC.